A selection of T cell receptor beta chains follows, all from one sample in a study of a mutant IDH1 vaccine in newly diagnosed glioma. Their cognate antigens are unknown. The table came from immunoSEQ multiplex PCR; TCRdb's copy has only in-frame clones and leaves some out. The table shows around 61,000 clones, with about 71% occurring only once. Material: PBMCs, obtained from a glioma patient whose treatment included an IDH1 peptide vaccine. The receptors come from a man in his fifties or sixties with glioma. The CDR3 runs from the conserved cysteine through the conserved F or W. The D gene is left open where the match is weak. Clone size is shown for a subset of rows, as once, few, many or a class of expanded clone.

D	V	J	size	CDR3	DNA
-	TRBV30	TRBJ2-3	-	CAWSYRGNTQYF	TGTGCCTGGAGTTACCGTGGCAATACGCAGTATTTT
-	TRBV9	TRBJ1-4	once	CASSVEGLRLEKLFF	TGTGCCAGCAGCGTAGAGGGACTCCGCCTTGAAAAACTGTTTTTT
TRBD2	TRBV4-1	TRBJ2-1	-	CASSQGSSGDWDEQFF	TGCGCCAGCAGCCAAGGGTCTAGCGGGGATTGGGATGAGCAGTTCTTC
TRBD1	TRBV28	TRBJ2-2	once	CASGQGVAGELFF	TGTGCCAGTGGACAGGGGGTTGCCGGGGAGCTGTTTTTT
-	TRBV20-1	TRBJ2-3	-	CSASGVDTQYF	TGCAGTGCTAGCGGGGTTGATACGCAGTATTTT
-	TRBV9	TRBJ2-1	-	CASSVEGGTEQFF	TGTGCCAGCAGCGTAGAGGGGGGAACTGAGCAGTTCTTC
-	TRBV11-1	TRBJ1-5	few	CASSLNRDQPQHF	TGTGCCAGCAGCTTAAATCGCGATCAGCCCCAGCATTTT
-	TRBV29-1	TRBJ2-1	once	CSAPLSREQFF	TGCAGCGCCCCCCTAAGTCGTGAGCAGTTCTTC
-	TRBV6-1	TRBJ1-2	-	CASSWTAYGYTF	TGTGCCAGCAGTTGGACAGCCTATGGCTACACCTTC
TRBD2	TRBV5-5	TRBJ2-3	once	CASSLSFPAGGRTDTQYF	TGTGCCAGCAGCTTGTCTTTCCCAGCGGGGGGACGGACAGATACGCAGTATTTT
-	TRBV5-1	TRBJ2-1	-	CASSLVPGGWDEQFF	TGCGCCAGCAGCTTGGTCCCTGGGGGTTGGGATGAGCAGTTCTTC
-	TRBV2	TRBJ1-2	once	CASSPSGTTLDYGYTF	TGTGCCAGCAGTCCAAGCGGGACAACCCTAGACTATGGCTACACCTTC
-	TRBV9	TRBJ1-1	few	CASSVGMDTEAFF	TGTGCCAGCAGCGTAGGCATGGACACTGAAGCTTTCTTT
TRBD2	TRBV25-1	TRBJ2-7	-	CASSDLWGGDF	TGTGCCAGCAGTGATCTGTGGGGGGGGGACTTC
TRBD2	TRBV7-9	TRBJ2-2	-	CASSPTIAGATGELFF	TGTGCCAGCAGCCCGACTATAGCGGGGGCCACCGGGGAGCTGTTTTTT
-	TRBV4-2	TRBJ1-1	-	CASTQMGAGNTEAFF	TGTGCCAGCACCCAAATGGGAGCCGGGAACACTGAAGCTTTCTTT
-	TRBV6-5	TRBJ2-7	-	CASSLLGDSYEQYF	TGTGCCAGCAGTCTCTTGGGAGACTCCTACGAGCAGTACTTC
-	TRBV5-6	TRBJ1-2	-	CASSFPGYGYTF	TGTGCCAGCAGCTTCCCAGGGTATGGCTACACCTTC
-	TRBV9	TRBJ2-3	-	CASSVASSTDTQYF	TGTGCCAGCAGCGTAGCAAGTAGCACAGATACGCAGTATTTT
TRBD2	TRBV4-1	TRBJ2-1	once	CASSHPGTSGGEQFF	TGCGCCAGCAGCCATCCCGGGACTAGCGGGGGTGAGCAGTTCTTC
-	TRBV6-5	TRBJ1-4	-	CASSGGQVDEKLFF	TGTGCCAGCAGTGGGGGGCAGGTTGATGAAAAACTGTTTTTT
-	TRBV25-1	TRBJ2-3	-	CASSVGSSHSTDTQYF	TGTGCCAGCAGTGTGGGGAGTTCACATAGCACAGATACGCAGTATTTT
-	TRBV30	TRBJ1-3	-	CAWSLGNSGNTIYF	TGTGCCTGGAGTCTAGGGAACTCTGGAAACACCATATATTTT
-	TRBV30	TRBJ2-7	-	CAVLDGPYEQYF	TGTGCCGTGCTGGATGGCCCCTACGAGCAGTACTTC
-	TRBV30	TRBJ1-4	once	CAWSGTGREKLFF	TGTGCCTGGAGTGGCACCGGCCGTGAAAAACTGTTTTTT
-	TRBV19	TRBJ2-1	once	CASSYSPGHNEQFF	TGTGCCAGTAGCTACTCCCCAGGGCACAATGAGCAGTTCTTC
-	TRBV6-1	TRBJ2-7	few	CASSVADSYEQYF	TGTGCCAGCAGTGTGGCTGACTCCTACGAGCAGTACTTC
-	TRBV2	TRBJ1-4	-	CASSGAREKLFF	TGTGCCAGCAGTGGGGCCCGCGAAAAACTGTTTTTT
-	TRBV20-1	TRBJ1-1	-	CSARRNTEAFF	TGCAGTGCTAGGCGGAACACTGAAGCTTTCTTT
TRBD1	TRBV19	TRBJ2-7	few	CASKRTGTYEQYF	TGTGCCAGTAAACGGACAGGGACCTACGAGCAGTACTTC
-	TRBV10-3	TRBJ1-5	few	CAISTGTRQPQHF	TGTGCCATCAGCACCGGGACTCGACAGCCCCAGCATTTT
-	TRBV20-1	TRBJ2-1	-	CSASRYNEQFF	TGCAGTGCCTCCAGGTACAATGAGCAGTTCTTC
-	TRBV7-8	TRBJ2-3	-	CASSPGMTADTQYF	TGTGCCAGCAGCCCCGGAATGACCGCGGATACGCAGTATTTT
-	TRBV6-5	TRBJ2-7	-	CASSYSGLQSSYEQYF	TGTGCCAGCAGTTATAGTGGACTCCAGAGCTCCTACGAGCAGTACTTC
-	TRBV29-1	TRBJ2-3	-	CSVEHLTGTDTQYF	TGCAGCGTTGAACATCTGACGGGAACAGATACGCAGTATTTT
-	TRBV10-3	TRBJ1-2	-	CAIRDAENYGYTF	TGTGCCATCCGGGACGCCGAGAACTATGGCTACACCTTC
-	TRBV27	TRBJ2-1	-	CASSRTVGGNEQFF	TGTGCCAGCAGTCGAACGGTAGGGGGCAATGAGCAGTTCTTC
-	TRBV18	TRBJ2-7	-	CASSLSGAGEQYF	TGTGCCAGCTCACTGTCCGGGGCCGGGGAGCAGTACTTC
TRBD1	TRBV25-1	TRBJ2-7	-	CASSRTGLFYEQYF	TGTGCCAGCAGCCGGACAGGGCTTTTCTACGAGCAGTACTTC
-	TRBV19	TRBJ2-3	-	CASSIQGSGTQYF	TGTGCCAGTAGTATTCAGGGGTCCGGTACGCAGTATTTT
TRBD1	TRBV30	TRBJ2-7	-	CAWTGGGYEQYF	TGTGCCTGGACAGGGGGCGGGTACGAGCAGTACTTC
-	TRBV7-3	TRBJ2-7	-	CASSPEAVTTYEQYF	TGTGCCAGCAGCCCCGAGGCAGTGACCACCTACGAGCAGTACTTC
-	TRBV18	TRBJ1-1	once	CASSREAQNTEAFF	TGTGCCAGCTCACGAGAGGCACAGAACACTGAAGCTTTCTTT
-	TRBV11-2	TRBJ2-3	-	CASSKGLARADTQYF	TGTGCCAGCAGCAAGGGGCTAGCGAGGGCAGATACGCAGTATTTT
-	TRBV5-1	TRBJ2-7	-	CASSVDEWTYEQYF	TGCGCCAGCAGCGTCGACGAGTGGACCTACGAGCAGTACTTC
-	TRBV2	TRBJ1-2	-	CAQQEGHGYTF	TGTGCCCAGCAGGAAGGTCATGGCTACACCTTC
TRBD1	TRBV29-1	TRBJ2-7	-	CSDGQGSYEQYF	TGCAGCGATGGACAGGGGTCCTACGAGCAGTACTTC
-	TRBV5-1	TRBJ2-2	-	CASSLETGELFF	TGCGCCAGCAGCTTGGAAACCGGGGAGCTGTTTTTT
-	TRBV4-1	TRBJ2-4	-	CASSQDSFKAGFGNIQYF	TGCGCCAGCAGCCAAGACAGTTTTAAAGCAGGGTTTGGGAACATTCAGTACTTC
TRBD1	TRBV4-2	TRBJ2-1	-	CASSQVSGTGDLYNEQFF	TGTGCCAGCAGCCAAGTTTCCGGGACAGGGGACCTTTACAATGAGCAGTTCTTC